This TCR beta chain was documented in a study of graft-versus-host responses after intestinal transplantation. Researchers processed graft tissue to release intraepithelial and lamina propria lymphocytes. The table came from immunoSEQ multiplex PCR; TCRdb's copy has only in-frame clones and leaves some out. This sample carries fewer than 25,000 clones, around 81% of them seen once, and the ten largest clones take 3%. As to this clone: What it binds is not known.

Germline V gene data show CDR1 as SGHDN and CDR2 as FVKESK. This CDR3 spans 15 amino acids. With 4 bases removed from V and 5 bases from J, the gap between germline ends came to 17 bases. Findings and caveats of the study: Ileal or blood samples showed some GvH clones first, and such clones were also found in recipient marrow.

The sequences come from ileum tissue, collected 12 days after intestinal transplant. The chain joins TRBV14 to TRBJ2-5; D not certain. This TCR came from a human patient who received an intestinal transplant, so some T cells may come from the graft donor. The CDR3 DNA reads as TGTGCCAGCAGCCCTGCCCCGGGTGGCGCGGAGACCCAGTACTTC. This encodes CASSPAPGGAETQYF.